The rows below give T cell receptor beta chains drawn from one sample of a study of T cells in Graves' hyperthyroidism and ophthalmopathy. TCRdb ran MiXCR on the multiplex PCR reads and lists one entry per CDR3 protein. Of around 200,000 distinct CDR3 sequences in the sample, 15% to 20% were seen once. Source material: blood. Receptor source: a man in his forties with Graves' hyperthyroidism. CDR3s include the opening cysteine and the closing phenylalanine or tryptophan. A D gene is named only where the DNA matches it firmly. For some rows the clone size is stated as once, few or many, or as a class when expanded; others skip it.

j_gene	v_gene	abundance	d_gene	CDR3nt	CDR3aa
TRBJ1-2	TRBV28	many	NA	TGTGCCATTCCGGACAGCGTATATGGCTACACCTTC	CAIPDSVYGYTF
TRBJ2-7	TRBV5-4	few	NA	TGTGCCAGCAGCTTGGCCAGGGAGCGCGAGCAGTACTTC	CASSLAREREQYF
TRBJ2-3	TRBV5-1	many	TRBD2	TGCGCCAGCAGCCTTACTAGCGGCACAGATACGCAGTATTTT	CASSLTSGTDTQYF
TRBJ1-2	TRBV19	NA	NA	TGTGCCAGTAGTATACAGGGAGCCGACTATGGCTACACCTTC	CASSIQGADYGYTF
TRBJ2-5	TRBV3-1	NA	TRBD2	TGTGCCAGCAGCCCAGATGTTTGGGGGGGAGAGACCCAGTACTTC	CASSPDVWGGETQYF
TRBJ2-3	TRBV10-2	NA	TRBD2	TGCGCCACCAGGACTAGCGGGGGGTCAGATACGCAGTATTTT	CATRTSGGSDTQYF
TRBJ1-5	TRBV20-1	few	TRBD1	TGCAGTGCTAGCGCTGGACAGGGAAATCAGCCCCAGCATTTT	CSASAGQGNQPQHF
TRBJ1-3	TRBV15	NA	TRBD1	TGTGCCACCAGCAGAGGTAGAGGGGGCGACCCTGGAAACACCATATATTTT	CATSRGRGGDPGNTIYF
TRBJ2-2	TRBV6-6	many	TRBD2	TGTGCCAGCAGTTACTCCCCAGCGGGGGGAAACACCGGGGAGCTGTTTTTT	CASSYSPAGGNTGELFF
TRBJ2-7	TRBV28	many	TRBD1	TGTGCCAGCAGTTCTACGGACAGGCAAAGGGTCTACGAGCAGTACTTC	CASSSTDRQRVYEQYF
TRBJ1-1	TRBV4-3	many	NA	TGCGCCAGCAGCCGTAACCCCAACGTGAACACTGAAGCTTTCTTT	CASSRNPNVNTEAFF
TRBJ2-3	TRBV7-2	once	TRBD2	TGTGCCAGCAGCTTAGTTTTGGGCGGGGCTAGCGGGGGTCGAGATACGCAGTATTTT	CASSLVLGGASGGRDTQYF
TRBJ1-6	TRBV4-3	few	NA	TGCGCCAGCAGCCAAGATCGGGGGACGTCCCTCCACTTT	CASSQDRGTSLHF
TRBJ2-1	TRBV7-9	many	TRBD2	TGTGCCAGCCTTCAAGCGGGAAACAATGAGCAGTTCTTC	CASLQAGNNEQFF
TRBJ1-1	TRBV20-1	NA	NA	TGCAGTGCTAGAGGAGCGGGAACAGGGTACACTGAAGCTTTCTTT	CSARGAGTGYTEAFF
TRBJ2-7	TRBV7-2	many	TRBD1	TGTGCCAGCAGCTCCCGACAGGGAGAGCAGTACTTC	CASSSRQGEQYF
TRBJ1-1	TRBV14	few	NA	TGTGCCAGCAGTCAACTTCCGACTGGGCGGAACACTGAAGCTTTCTTT	CASSQLPTGRNTEAFF